This T cell receptor (beta chain) was identified in a study of identical twins. Study-wide findings and caveats: Invariant T cells like MAIT and iNKT could partly confound the zero-insertion analyses.

Template switching introduced a universal primer site, and the cDNA bore unique molecular identifiers. TCRdb called the 5' RACE reads again in MiXCR, with one record for every CDR3 protein. The top ten clones hold around 1.6% of a sample with 700,000 to 950,000 distinct CDR3 sequences, around 12% of them seen once. As for this clonotype: What it binds is unknown.

Germline CDR1 is LNHNV and CDR2 is YYDKDF (reference sequence). With V trimmed by 3 bases and J by 6 bases, 17 bases remained unmatched. The CDR3 has 17 residues. This sample was shared with a second study, whose subject was yellow fever vaccine responses in identical twins.

This chain links TRBV15 with TRBJ2-7, with 7 bases fitting TRBD2. The clonotype comes from a young woman in good health. Sequences were obtained from PBMCs. DNA for the CDR3: TGTGCCACCAGCAGGCGGGGGATGGCGGGAGAGGCTGGCGAGCAGTACTTC. Translated, it gives CATSRRGMAGEAGEQYF.